This entry lists 26 T cell receptor beta chains sequenced from one sample in a study of T-cell memory formation after mild COVID-19. TCRdb re-called the 5' RACE reads through MiXCR, storing one row per CDR3 protein. This sample yields about 190,000 distinct CDR3 sequences, of which approximately 20% are seen a single time; 2.4% belongs to the top ten. The specimen sequenced was PBMCs or a T cell subset sorted from them (not recorded which). The source is an adult woman who had mild COVID-19 (a few samples of this study predate the infection). Cell type and time point are not known.

The V call is TRBV4-1, the J call TRBJ2-3; D call uncertain. CDR1 is MGHRA and CDR2 is YSYEKL in the germline V gene. The germline V and J ends were trimmed by 0 bases and 7 bases, with 5 bases remaining between them. This CDR3 contains 12 residues. The CDR3 sequence: CASSQDRNTQYF. In nucleotides, the CDR3 is TGCGCCAGCAGCCAAGATAGGAATACGCAGTATTTT.

V is TRBV5-1 and J is TRBJ2-1; TRBD2 might be the D (6 bases). This CDR3 has 14 residues. V lost 4 bases to trimming and J lost 9 bases, with 17 bases between them. The V gene's germline CDR1 is SGHRS and CDR2 YFSETQ. The CDR3 DNA is TGCGCCAGCAGCCTGGGACTCCCGGAGGCTGAGCAGTTCTTC. Encoded protein: CASSLGLPEAEQFF.

V usage is TRBV7-8 and J usage is TRBJ2-5; 7 bases are a match to TRBD1. The V gene's germline CDR1 is SGHVS and CDR2 FQNEAQ. This CDR3 region has 15 residues. After removal of 3 bases from V and 3 bases from J, the junction contained 7 bases not matched to a gene. CDR3 nucleotides: TGTGCCAGCAGCTTCGGACAGGTCACCAAAGAGACCCAGTACTTC. This sequence encodes CASSFGQVTKETQYF.

CDR3 coding DNA: TGCGCCAGCAGCTTGAGGGCAGGGGGCGCGGGCTGGAACACTGAAGCTTTCTTT. It specifies CASSLRAGGAGWNTEAFF. The chain is built from TRBV5-1 and TRBJ1-1, with 8 bases aligning to TRBD1. J lost 1 base, V lost 1 base, and 12 bases had no gene match. This CDR3 region has 18 residues. CDR1 is SGHRS, CDR2 YFSETQ, per germline.

V and J are TRBV2 and TRBJ2-7, with D uncertain. CDR1 and CDR2 (germline): SNHLY, FYNNEI. The CDR3 covers 14 residues. V lost 0 bases to trimming and J lost 0 bases, with 6 bases between them. CDR3 loop: CASSEAMNSYEQYF. CDR3 DNA: TGTGCCAGCAGTGAAGCGATGAACTCCTACGAGCAGTACTTC.

The V gene is TRBV20-1, the J gene TRBJ1-5; weak D call: TRBD1 (5 bases). Germline CDR1 reads DFQATT; CDR2 reads SNEGSKA (reference sequence). V lost 3 bases and J 7 bases, leaving 10 bases between the germline ends. The CDR3 sequence is 12 residues long. CDR3 region: CSARAGIQPQHF. In DNA form, the CDR3 reads TGCAGTGCTAGGGCAGGGATCCAGCCCCAGCATTTT.

The V call is TRBV5-1, the J call TRBJ2-1; 13 bases align to TRBD2. This CDR3 has 18 residues. Germline assignment: CDR1 SGHRS and CDR2 YFSETQ. V was clipped by 4 bases and J by 3 bases; unmatched bases: 10. The CDR3: CASSIGLAGVKNYNEQFF. CDR3 bases: TGCGCCAGCAGCATAGGACTAGCGGGGGTTAAAAACTACAATGAGCAGTTCTTC.

The chain combines TRBV7-2 with TRBJ1-2; D gene uncertain. Germline V gene sequence: CDR1 SGHTA, CDR2 FQGNSA. The CDR3 consists of 16 residues. V was trimmed by 1 base and J by 10 bases, leaving 22 bases between them. CDR3 coding DNA: TGTGCCAGCAGCTTAGATCCCCCCTTCGTGGGCACCCACTACACCTTC. This sequence encodes CASSLDPPFVGTHYTF.

This clonotype was seen more than once but under ten times. J is TRBJ1-1 and V is TRBV11-2, with D hard to call. The CDR3 contains 15 residues. V lost 0 bases to trimming and J lost 1 base, with 9 bases between them. Germline-derived CDR1 and CDR2 are SGHAT and FQNNGV. The CDR3 reads CASSLDSSTNTEAFF. The CDR3 region has the DNA TGTGCCAGCAGCTTAGATTCGTCAACGAACACTGAAGCTTTCTTT.

In this sample, this clonotype turned up a few times. The rearrangement joins TRBV4-2 to TRBJ2-1; 11 bases match TRBD2. The CDR3 covers 16 residues. Germline V gene data show CDR1 as LGHNA and CDR2 as YNFKEQ. With 4 bases clipped from V and 8 bases from J, the junction kept 10 bases outside the gene matches. The CDR3 region is CASSPHTSGSRDEQFF. The CDR3 nucleotides read TGTGCCAGCAGCCCCCACACTAGCGGGAGTAGGGATGAGCAGTTCTTC.

In this sample, this clonotype turned up a few times. V is TRBV3-1 and J is TRBJ1-2, with D perhaps matching TRBD1 (5 bases). Germline V gives CDR1 LGHDT, CDR2 YNNKEL (reference sequence). V dropped 3 bases and J dropped 7 bases, with 12 bases sitting between them. The CDR3 spans 13 residues. CDR3 residues: CASSHGQAGGYTF. CDR3 nucleotides: TGTGCCAGCAGCCATGGACAAGCGGGTGGCTACACCTTC.

This clonotype showed up just a few times. The rearrangement links TRBV6-2 or TRBV6-3 to TRBJ2-5; no reliable D call. Deletions cut 6 bases from V and 3 bases from J, with 8 bases between. The CDR3 runs 12 residues. In germline, CDR1 is MNHEY, CDR2 SVGEGT. In nucleotides, the CDR3 is TGTGCCAGCAGATCAAGGAAAGAGACCCAGTACTTC. Translation gives CASRSRKETQYF.

The chain recombines TRBV5-1 with TRBJ1-1; TRBD1 agrees at 12 bases. The CDR3 spans 15 residues. The germline gives CDR1 SGHRS, CDR2 YFSETQ. Unmatched junction bases numbered 4, after V lost 4 bases and J lost 3 bases. CDR3 sequence: CASSLGTGGYTEAFF. As DNA, the CDR3 is TGCGCCAGCAGCCTAGGGACAGGGGGCTACACTGAAGCTTTCTTT. Filled out from reference TRBV5-1 and TRBJ1-1, the complete variable domain reads KAGVTQTPRYLIKTRGQQVTLSCSPISGHRSVSWYQQTPGQGLQFLFEYFSETQRNKGNFPGRFSGRQFSNSRSEMNVSTLELGDSALYLCASSLGTGGYTEAFFGQGTRLTVV.

In this sample, this clonotype turned up a few times. The chain links TRBV5-1 to TRBJ2-3, with TRBD2 as a possible D gene (5 bases). V dropped 4 bases and J dropped 5 bases, with 11 bases sitting between them. Germline V gene lookup returns CDR1 SGHRS and CDR2 YFSETQ. CDR3 length: 13 amino acids. The CDR3 DNA reads TGCGCCAGCAGCGCCCAGCGGATAGATACGCAGTATTTT. Its protein is CASSAQRIDTQYF.

This chain links TRBV2 with TRBJ1-2, with 10 bases matching TRBD1. The CDR3 spans 13 residues. J gave up 7 bases and V 6 bases, and 5 bases lay outside the gene matches. CDR1 and CDR2 (germline): SNHLY, FYNNEI. The CDR3 nucleotides are TGTGCCAGCAGACCGGGACAGGGGTTTGGCTACACCTTC. This sequence encodes CASRPGQGFGYTF.

This clonotype was seen a handful of times. The chain recombines TRBV7-9 with TRBJ2-2; D is perhaps TRBD1 (6 bases). This CDR3 has 18 amino acids. Trimming removed 4 bases at V and 5 bases at J, with 23 bases between. Germline CDR1 and CDR2: SEHNR and FQNEAQ (reference sequence). The CDR3, as DNA: TGTGCCAGCAGCTCCCCGCCGACAGGTCAAATCTGGACCGGGGAGCTGTTTTTT. Translation: CASSSPPTGQIWTGELFF.

The chain combines TRBV18 with TRBJ1-2; 8 bases map to TRBD1. The V gene end was trimmed by 3 bases and the J gene end by 4 bases; junction bases not matched to a gene: 7. Germline CDR1 reads KGHSH; CDR2 reads LQKENI. The CDR3 covers 15 residues. The CDR3 DNA reads TGTGCCAGCTCACCGTATGACAGGGGTGGCTATGGCTACACCTTC. The encoded protein is CASSPYDRGGYGYTF.

This clonotype has a handful of counts. The chain couples TRBV7-2 to TRBJ2-2; D is uncertain. This CDR3 comprises 13 residues. Per germline, CDR1 SGHTA and CDR2 FQGNSA. V lost 4 bases and J lost 2, with 5 bases in between. Written as DNA, the CDR3 is TGTGCCAGCAGCTCCCCTAACACCGGGGAGCTGTTTTTT. Encoded protein: CASSSPNTGELFF. The variable domain in full, completed from reference TRBV7-2 and TRBJ2-2, reads GAGVSQSPSNKVTEKGKDVELRCDPISGHTALYWYRQSLGQGLEFLIYFQGNSAPDKSGLPSDRFSAERTGGSVSTLTIQRTQQEDSAVYLCASSSPNTGELFFGEGSRLTVL.

This clonotype has a handful of counts. The V and J genes are TRBV30 and TRBJ2-7; 10 positions match TRBD2. With V trimmed by 4 bases and J by 2 bases, 8 bases remained unmatched. CDR3 length: 15 amino acids. Germline lookup yields CDR1 GTSNPN and CDR2 SVGIG (reference sequence). The CDR3 DNA reads TGTGCCTGGATGGCTAGCGGGAGAACTGCCTACGAGCAGTACTTC. It is translated as CAWMASGRTAYEQYF.

In its sample, this clonotype was seen a few times. The chain combines TRBV12-3 or TRBV12-4 with TRBJ1-2; no definite D call. This CDR3 region has 12 residues. V lost 9 bases to trimming and J lost 1 base, with 9 bases between them. The CDR3 loop reads CASYHSNYGYTF. The CDR3 DNA is TGTGCCAGTTATCACAGTAACTATGGCTACACCTTC.

The chain joins TRBV6-2 or TRBV6-3 to TRBJ1-1; D remains ambiguous. In germline, CDR1 is MNHEY, CDR2 SVGEGT. V gave up 7 bases and J gave up 4 bases, with 7 bases separating them. This CDR3 comprises 11 residues. CDR3 DNA sequence: TGTGCCAGCAAAACCGTCACTGAAGCTTTCTTT. Protein: CASKTVTEAFF.

A few counts support this clonotype. This chain links TRBV14 with TRBJ2-5; D unclear. This CDR3 has 15 amino acids. V lost 0 bases to trimming and J lost 2 bases, with 10 bases between them. From germline, CDR1 is SGHDN and CDR2 FVKESK. CDR3 sequence: CASSQDQVRQETQYF. DNA of the CDR3: TGTGCCAGCAGCCAAGATCAGGTCAGACAAGAGACCCAGTACTTC.

DNA for the CDR3: TGCGCCAGCAGCCACTACGTCGGGAACACTGAAGCTTTCTTT. Translated, it gives CASSHYVGNTEAFF. The chain couples TRBV5-1 to TRBJ1-1; no definite D call. The germline V gene has CDR1 SGHRS and CDR2 YFSETQ. V shed 4 bases and J shed 1 base, with 11 bases lying between them. CDR3 length: 14 residues.

This clonotype has a handful of counts. V is TRBV9 and J is TRBJ1-1; TRBD1 is a possible D gene (5 bases). V was shortened by 4 bases and J by 3 bases, with 16 bases between the two germline ends. CDR3 length: 15 residues. CDR1 and CDR2 from the germline V gene are SGDLS and YYNGEE. The CDR3 region is CASSPRTHGDTEAFF. In DNA form, the CDR3 reads TGTGCCAGCAGCCCAAGGACACACGGGGACACTGAAGCTTTCTTT.

This clonotype came up a few times. The chain carries TRBV12-3 or TRBV12-4 and TRBJ1-2; weak D call: TRBD1 (6 bases). The CDR3 loop spans 12 amino acids. Trimming shortened V by 2 bases and J by 7 bases, and 8 bases separated the two germline ends. DNA of the CDR3: TGTGCCAGCAGTTTACCCAGGGGTGGCTACACCTTC. It codes for CASSLPRGGYTF.

The table lists this clonotype with many counts. This chain joins TRBV12-3 or TRBV12-4 and TRBJ2-7; no reliable D call. The CDR3 totals 12 residues. The V gene lost 6 bases and the J gene lost 5 bases, with 11 bases spanning the gap. CDR3 DNA: TGTGCCAGCAGCCGCGGCCTGAACGAGCAGTACTTC. Its translation is CASSRGLNEQYF.